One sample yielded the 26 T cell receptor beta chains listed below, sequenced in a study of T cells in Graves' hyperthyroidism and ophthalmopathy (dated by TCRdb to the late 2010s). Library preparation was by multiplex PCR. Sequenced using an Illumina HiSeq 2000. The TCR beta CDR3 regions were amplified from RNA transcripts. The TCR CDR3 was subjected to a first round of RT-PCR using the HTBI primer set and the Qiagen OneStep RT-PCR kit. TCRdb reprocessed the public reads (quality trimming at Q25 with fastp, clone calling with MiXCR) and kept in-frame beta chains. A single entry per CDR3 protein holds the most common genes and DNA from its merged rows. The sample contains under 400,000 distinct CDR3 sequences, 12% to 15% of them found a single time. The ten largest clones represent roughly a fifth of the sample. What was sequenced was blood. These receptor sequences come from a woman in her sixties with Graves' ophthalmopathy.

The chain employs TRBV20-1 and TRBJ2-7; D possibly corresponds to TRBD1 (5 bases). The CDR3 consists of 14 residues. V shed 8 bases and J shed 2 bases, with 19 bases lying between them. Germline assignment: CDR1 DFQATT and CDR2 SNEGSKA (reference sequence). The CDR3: CSINDRILPYEQYF. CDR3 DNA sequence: TGCAGTATTAACGACAGAATCCTCCCCTACGAGCAGTACTTC.

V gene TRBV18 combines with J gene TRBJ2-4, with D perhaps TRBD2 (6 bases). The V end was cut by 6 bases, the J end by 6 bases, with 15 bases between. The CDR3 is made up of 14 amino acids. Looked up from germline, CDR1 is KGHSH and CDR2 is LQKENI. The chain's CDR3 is CASSYRDSGNIQYF. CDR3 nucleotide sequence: TGTGCCAGCTCCTATAGGGACTCCGGAAACATTCAGTACTTC. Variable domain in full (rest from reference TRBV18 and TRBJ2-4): NAGVMQNPRHLVRRRGQEARLRCSPMKGHSHVYWYRQLPEEGLKFMVYLQKENIIDESGMPKERFSAEFPKEGPSILRIQQVVRGDSAAYFCASSYRDSGNIQYFGAGTRLSVL.

The CDR3 sequence: CSARPGNTIYF. CDR3 nucleotides: TGCAGTGCCAGGCCTGGAAACACCATATATTTT. The gene calls are TRBV20-1 and TRBJ1-3, with unresolved D. Germline assignment: CDR1 DFQATT and CDR2 SNEGSKA (reference sequence). Trimming pared 6 bases from V and 2 bases from J, leaving 5 bases between. The length of the CDR3 is 11 residues.

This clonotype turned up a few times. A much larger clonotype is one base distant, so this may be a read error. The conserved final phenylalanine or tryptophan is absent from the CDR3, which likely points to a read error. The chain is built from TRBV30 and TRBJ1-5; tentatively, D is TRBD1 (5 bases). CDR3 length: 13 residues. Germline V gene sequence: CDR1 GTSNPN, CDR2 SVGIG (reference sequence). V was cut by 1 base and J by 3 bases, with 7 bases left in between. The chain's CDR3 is CAWSGGFNQPQHL. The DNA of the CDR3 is TGTGCCTGGAGTGGGGGGTTCAATCAGCCCCAGCATCTT.

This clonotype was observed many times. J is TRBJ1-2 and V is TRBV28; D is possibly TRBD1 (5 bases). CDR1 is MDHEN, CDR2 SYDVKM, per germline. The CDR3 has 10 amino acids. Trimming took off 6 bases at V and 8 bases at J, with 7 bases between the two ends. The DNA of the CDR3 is TGTGCCAGCAGGAGGGGCGGCTACACCTTC. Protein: CASRRGGYTF.

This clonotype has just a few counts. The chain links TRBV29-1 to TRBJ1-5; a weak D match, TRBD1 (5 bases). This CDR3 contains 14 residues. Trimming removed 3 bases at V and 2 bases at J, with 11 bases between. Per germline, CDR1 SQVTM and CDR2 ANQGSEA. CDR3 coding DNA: TGCAGCGTTGAGAGAGGGGCTGGCAATCAGCCCCAGCATTTT. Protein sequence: CSVERGAGNQPQHF.

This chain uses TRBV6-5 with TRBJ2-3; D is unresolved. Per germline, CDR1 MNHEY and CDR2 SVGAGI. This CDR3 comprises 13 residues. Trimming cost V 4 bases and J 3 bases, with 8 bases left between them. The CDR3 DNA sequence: TGTGCCAGCAGTTGGGTCAGGACAGATACGCAGTATTTT. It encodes CASSWVRTDTQYF.

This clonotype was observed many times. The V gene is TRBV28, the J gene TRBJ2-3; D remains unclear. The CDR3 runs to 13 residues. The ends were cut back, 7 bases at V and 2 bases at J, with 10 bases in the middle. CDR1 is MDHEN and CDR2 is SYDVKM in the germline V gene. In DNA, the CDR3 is TGTGCCAGCACCCGACTCCCCACAGATACGCAGTATTTT. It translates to CASTRLPTDTQYF.

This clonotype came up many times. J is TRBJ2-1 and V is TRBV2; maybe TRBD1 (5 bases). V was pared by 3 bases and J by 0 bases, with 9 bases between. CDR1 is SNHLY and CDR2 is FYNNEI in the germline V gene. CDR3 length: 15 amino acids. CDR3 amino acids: CASSEDMSSYNEQFF. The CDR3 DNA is TGTGCCAGCAGTGAGGACATGAGCTCCTACAATGAGCAGTTCTTC.

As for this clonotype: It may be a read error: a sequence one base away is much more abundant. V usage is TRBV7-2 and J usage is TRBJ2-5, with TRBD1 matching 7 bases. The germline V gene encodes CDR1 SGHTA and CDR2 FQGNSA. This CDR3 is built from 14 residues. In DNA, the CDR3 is TGTGCCAGCGGCTTAGCGAACAGGGGAGAGACCCAGTACTTC. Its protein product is CASGLANRGETQYF.

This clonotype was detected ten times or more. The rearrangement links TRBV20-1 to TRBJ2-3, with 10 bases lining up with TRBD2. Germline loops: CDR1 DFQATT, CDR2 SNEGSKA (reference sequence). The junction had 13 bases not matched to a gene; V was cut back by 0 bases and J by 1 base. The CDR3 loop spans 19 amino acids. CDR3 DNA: TGCAGTGCTAGAGATCTGCAAGGACTAGCGGTGGGTCGCACAGATACGCAGTATTTT. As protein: CSARDLQGLAVGRTDTQYF.

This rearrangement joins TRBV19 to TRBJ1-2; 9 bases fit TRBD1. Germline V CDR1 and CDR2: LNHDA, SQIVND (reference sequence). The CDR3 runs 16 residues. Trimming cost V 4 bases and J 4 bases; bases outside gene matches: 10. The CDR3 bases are TGTGCCAGTAGTACCCGGGCGGGACAGGGCGTCTATGGCTACACCTTC. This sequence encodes CASSTRAGQGVYGYTF.

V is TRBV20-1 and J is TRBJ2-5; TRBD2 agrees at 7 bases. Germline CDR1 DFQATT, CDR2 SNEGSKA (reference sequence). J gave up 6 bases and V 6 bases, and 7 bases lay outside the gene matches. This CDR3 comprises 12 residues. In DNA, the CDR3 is TGCAGTGCCCTCCCTAGCGGTCAGACCCAGTACTTC. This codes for CSALPSGQTQYF.

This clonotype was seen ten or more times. DNA for the CDR3: TGTGCCAGCAGCCGGTCGACAGGGATTAACACTGAAGCTTTCTTT. The encoded protein is CASSRSTGINTEAFF. The chain uses TRBV13 and TRBJ1-1; 7 bases match TRBD1. V trimming: 5 bases; J trimming: 2 bases; junction bases outside the gene matches: 8. Germline V gives CDR1 PRHDT, CDR2 FYEKMQ (reference sequence). This CDR3 has 15 amino acids.

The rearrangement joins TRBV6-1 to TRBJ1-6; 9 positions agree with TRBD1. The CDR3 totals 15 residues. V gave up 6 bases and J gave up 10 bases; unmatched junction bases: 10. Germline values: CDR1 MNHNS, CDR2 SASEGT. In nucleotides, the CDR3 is TGTGCCAGCAGCCGATCCGGGACAGGGAGGTCACCCCTCCACTTT. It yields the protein CASSRSGTGRSPLHF.

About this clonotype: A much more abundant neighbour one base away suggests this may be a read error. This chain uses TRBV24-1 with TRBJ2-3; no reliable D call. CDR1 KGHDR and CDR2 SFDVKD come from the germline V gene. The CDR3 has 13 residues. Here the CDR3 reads CATGSGAPDRQYF. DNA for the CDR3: TGTGCCACTGGCTCGGGCGCGCCAGATAGGCAGTATTTT.

The CDR3 spells CATSDPESGLPTDTQYF. The CDR3 DNA reads as TGTGCCACCAGTGATCCGGAAAGTGGGCTCCCGACAGATACGCAGTATTTT. J is TRBJ2-3 and V is TRBV24-1; D ambiguous. This CDR3 region has 17 residues. CDR1 and CDR2 from the germline V gene are KGHDR and SFDVKD. Trimming took 3 bases from V and 3 from J, leaving 18 bases between them.

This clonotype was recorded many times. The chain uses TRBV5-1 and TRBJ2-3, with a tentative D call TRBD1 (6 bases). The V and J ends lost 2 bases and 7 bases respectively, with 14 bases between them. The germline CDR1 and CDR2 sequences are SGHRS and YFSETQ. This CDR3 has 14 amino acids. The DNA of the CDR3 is TGCGCCAGCAGCTTAGACAGGTCTACGAATACGCAGTATTTT. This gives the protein CASSLDRSTNTQYF.

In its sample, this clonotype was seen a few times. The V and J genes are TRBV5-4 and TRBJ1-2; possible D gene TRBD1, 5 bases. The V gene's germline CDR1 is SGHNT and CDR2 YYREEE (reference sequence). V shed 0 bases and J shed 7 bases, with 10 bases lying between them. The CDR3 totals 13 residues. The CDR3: CASSLAGQSGYTF. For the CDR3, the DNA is TGTGCCAGCAGCTTGGCCGGACAAAGTGGCTACACCTTC.

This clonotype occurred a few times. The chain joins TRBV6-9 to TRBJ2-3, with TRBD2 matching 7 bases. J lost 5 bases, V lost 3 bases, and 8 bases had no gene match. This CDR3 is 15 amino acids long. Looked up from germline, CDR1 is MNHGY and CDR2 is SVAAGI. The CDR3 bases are TGTGCCAGCAGTTACGCCTTAGCGGGTGGAGATACGCAGTATTTT. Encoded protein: CASSYALAGGDTQYF.

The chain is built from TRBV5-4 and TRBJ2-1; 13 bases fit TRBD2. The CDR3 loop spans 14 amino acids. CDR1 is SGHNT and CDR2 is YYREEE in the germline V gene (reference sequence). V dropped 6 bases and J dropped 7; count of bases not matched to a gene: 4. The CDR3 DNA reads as TGTGCCAGCACCCAACTAGCGGGAGGGAATGAGCAGTTCTTC. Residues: CASTQLAGGNEQFF.

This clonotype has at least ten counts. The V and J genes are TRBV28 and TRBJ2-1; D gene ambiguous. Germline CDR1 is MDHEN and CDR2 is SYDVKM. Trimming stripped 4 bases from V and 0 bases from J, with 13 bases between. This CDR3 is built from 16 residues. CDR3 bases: TGTGCCAGCAGTTCCCCTGGGCGGAGCTCCTACAATGAGCAGTTCTTC. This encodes CASSSPGRSSYNEQFF.

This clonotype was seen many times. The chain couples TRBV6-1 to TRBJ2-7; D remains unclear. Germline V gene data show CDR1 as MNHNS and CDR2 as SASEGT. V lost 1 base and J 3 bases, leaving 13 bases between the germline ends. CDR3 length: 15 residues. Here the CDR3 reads CASSEGGVTFYEQYF. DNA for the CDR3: TGTGCCAGCAGTGAAGGGGGTGTAACCTTCTACGAGCAGTACTTC.

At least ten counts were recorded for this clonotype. CDR3 bases: TGCAGTGCTAGAGCGGGAGGGAACACCGGGGAGCTGTTTTTT. Residues: CSARAGGNTGELFF. The chain combines TRBV20-1 with TRBJ2-2; 7 bases match TRBD2. The CDR3 has 14 amino acids. J was trimmed by 1 base and V by 1 base; bases with no gene match: 0. CDR1 DFQATT and CDR2 SNEGSKA come from the germline V gene (reference sequence).

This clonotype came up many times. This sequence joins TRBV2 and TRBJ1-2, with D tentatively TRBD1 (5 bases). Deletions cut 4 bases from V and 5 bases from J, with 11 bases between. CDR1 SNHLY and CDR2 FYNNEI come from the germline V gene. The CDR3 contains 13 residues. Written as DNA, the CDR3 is TGTGCCAGCAGTGCCGGGACGGAGTATGGCTACACCTTC. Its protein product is CASSAGTEYGYTF.

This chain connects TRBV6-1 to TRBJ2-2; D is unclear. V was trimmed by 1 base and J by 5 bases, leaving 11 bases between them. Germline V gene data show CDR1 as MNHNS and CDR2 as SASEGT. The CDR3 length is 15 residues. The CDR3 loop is CASSEVPIQTGELFF. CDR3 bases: TGTGCCAGCAGTGAAGTACCTATACAAACCGGGGAGCTGTTTTTT.